The 17 T cell receptor beta chains below come from one sample, sequenced in a study of read filtering for tumor transcriptome and immune sequencing. From roughly 390 ng of RNA, a library with molecular barcoded alpha/delta and beta/gamma adaptors was made. MiXCR, run by TCRdb on the reads, gives a single entry per CDR3 protein. Of about 57,000 distinct CDR3 sequences listed, 20% to 25% are singletons. Material for sequencing was a population of CD138-negative cells sorted from bone marrow. The receptors originated from a donor aged 40 or over with multiple myeloma.

The rearrangement joins TRBV25-1 to TRBJ2-1, with a tentative D call TRBD1 (6 bases). The CDR3 runs to 15 residues. Trimming shortened V by 4 bases and J by 2 bases, and 12 bases separated the two germline ends. CDR1 and CDR2 from the germline V gene are MGHDK and SYGVNS. In DNA form, the CDR3 reads TGTGCCAGCAGTGCAAACCGGGACACCTACAATGAGCAGTTCTTC. Protein product: CASSANRDTYNEQFF.

This clonotype was observed at least ten times. This chain connects TRBV7-9 to TRBJ2-7; TRBD1 agrees at 9 bases. Trimming at V came to 4 bases and at J to 4 bases, leaving 5 bases not matched to a gene. The CDR3 extends over 14 amino acids. Germline V CDR1 and CDR2: SEHNR, FQNEAQ (reference sequence). CDR3 amino acids: CASSYGQGNYEQYF. In DNA, the CDR3 is TGTGCCAGCAGCTACGGACAGGGGAATTACGAGCAGTACTTC.

This clonotype was found a few times. The gene calls are TRBV18 and TRBJ2-7, with 12 bases fitting TRBD1. Germline CDR1 is KGHSH and CDR2 is LQKENI. Trimming took 6 bases from V and 6 from J; bases not matched to a gene: 12. The CDR3 is 16 amino acids. Here the CDR3 DNA reads TGTGCCAGCTCTCAGATCCGGGACAGGGGGCGCTCCGAGCAGTACTTC. Its protein is CASSQIRDRGRSEQYF.

Only a few counts were recorded for this clonotype. The chain is built from TRBV20-1 and TRBJ1-6; possibly TRBD1 for D (5 bases). Between the trimmed V and J ends, which lost 5 bases and 6 bases, there was a span of 14 bases. The CDR3 has 14 residues. The germline V gene encodes CDR1 DFQATT and CDR2 SNEGSKA (reference sequence). The DNA for the CDR3 is TGCAGTGCTCTGATCAGACAGAGTAATTCACCCCTCCACTTT. Translation: CSALIRQSNSPLHF.

Only a few counts were recorded for this clonotype. A much larger clone sits a single nucleotide away, making a read error possible. V is TRBV19 and J is TRBJ2-1; weak D call: TRBD2 (5 bases). CDR1 is LNHDA, CDR2 SQIVND, per germline (reference sequence). The CDR3 contains 14 residues. The CDR3 region is CASNPSGSYDEQFF. The DNA of the CDR3 is TGTGCCAGTAACCCAAGCGGTTCCTACGATGAGCAGTTCTTC.

To note about this clonotype: This clone may be a read error of a much larger clone one base away. The V gene is TRBV12-3 or TRBV12-4, the J gene TRBJ2-7, with D uncertain. This CDR3 is built from 13 residues. The CDR3 sequence is CASSPPDGYEQHF. The CDR3 DNA follows: TGTGCCAGCAGTCCACCAGACGGCTACGAGCAGCACTTC.

This clonotype was detected many times. This chain uses TRBV5-1 with TRBJ2-1; D perhaps matches TRBD1 (5 bases). Trimming took 4 bases from V and 0 from J, leaving 11 bases between them. Per germline, CDR1 SGHRS and CDR2 YFSETQ. This CDR3 has 15 amino acids. The CDR3 sequence is CASSLIGDSYNEQFF. CDR3 DNA sequence: TGCGCCAGCAGCCTGATAGGGGACTCCTACAATGAGCAGTTCTTC.

The CDR3 bases are TGTGCCAGCTTGGGACAGGTAAAAAACACTGAAGCTTTCTTT. This sequence encodes CASLGQVKNTEAFF. This chain links TRBV18 with TRBJ1-1; the match to TRBD1 covers 8 bases. Losses at the gene ends were 7 bases for V and 2 bases for J; bases not matched to a gene: 6. The CDR3 covers 14 residues. Germline-derived CDR1 and CDR2 are KGHSH and LQKENI.

Concerning this clonotype itself: A much bigger clone sits one base away, suggesting this may be a read error. The chain employs TRBV14 and TRBJ2-7; the D gene is possibly TRBD2 (6 bases). The ends were cut back, 0 bases at V and 12 bases at J, with 15 bases in the middle. The CDR3 runs to 13 residues. Germline V gene data show CDR1 as SGHDN and CDR2 as FVKESK. CDR3 region: CASSQDQRGGLYF. Written as DNA, the CDR3 is TGTGCCAGCAGCCAAGATCAGAGGGGAGGTCTGTACTTC.

The chain couples TRBV20-1 to TRBJ1-5; D remains unclear. Germline CDR1 is DFQATT and CDR2 is SNEGSKA (reference sequence). V dropped 0 bases and J dropped 7 bases, with 13 bases sitting between them. This CDR3 spans 14 amino acids. The CDR3 sequence: CSARDLEDGQPQHF. In DNA form, the CDR3 reads TGCAGTGCTAGAGATTTGGAGGATGGGCAGCCCCAGCATTTT.

This clonotype has only a few counts. J is TRBJ2-2 and V is TRBV10-3; TRBD1 matches at 8 bases. This CDR3 is 22 amino acids long. Trimming at V came to 0 bases and at J to 1 base, leaving 19 bases not matched to a gene. Germline values: CDR1 ENHRY, CDR2 SYGVKD. CDR3 sequence (DNA): TGTGCCATCAGTGAGTCGTTGGGACAGGCCACTCAGACTAGGGAGAACACCGGGGAGCTGTTTTTT. Translated: CAISESLGQATQTRENTGELFF.

A remark on this clonotype: It may be a read error: a sequence one base away is much more abundant. This chain joins TRBV23-1 and TRBJ1-4; D call uncertain. TRBV23-1 is an open reading frame, and its role is uncertain. With 3 bases removed from V and 4 bases from J, the gap between germline ends came to 12 bases. The CDR3 has 15 residues. The CDR3 sequence is CASSQSRLFNEKLFF. The CDR3 bases are TGCGCCAGCAGTCAGAGCCGACTCTTTAATGAAAAACTGTTTTTT.

V is TRBV7-9 and J is TRBJ2-6; possibly TRBD1 for D (5 bases). The CDR3 covers 14 residues. CDR1 SEHNR and CDR2 FQNEAQ come from the germline V gene (reference sequence). V was pared by 3 bases and J by 4 bases, with 7 bases between. CDR3 loop: CASSLTDGANVLTF. The CDR3 DNA is TGTGCCAGCAGCTTGACAGACGGGGCCAACGTCCTGACTTTC. Combining the CDR3 with reference TRBV7-9 and TRBJ2-6 gives the whole variable domain DTGVSQNPRHKITKRGQNVTFRCDPISEHNRLYWYRQTLGQGPEFLTYFQNEAQLEKSRLLSDRFSAERPKGSFSTLEIQRTEQGDSAMYLCASSLTDGANVLTFGAGSRLTVL.

This chain uses TRBV12-3 or TRBV12-4 with TRBJ1-5; 9 bases match TRBD1. V gave up 6 bases and J gave up 6 bases; unmatched junction bases: 6. The CDR3 has 14 residues. The CDR3: CASSHRGQGQPQHF. Written as DNA, the CDR3 is TGTGCCAGCAGCCACAGGGGGCAGGGTCAGCCCCAGCATTTT.

This clonotype appeared many times. The rearrangement joins TRBV12-5 to TRBJ2-7; possible D gene TRBD2, 6 bases. The CDR3 length is 13 residues. The germline V gene has CDR1 LGHNT and CDR2 FRNRAP. V gave up 5 bases and J gave up 1 base, with 9 bases separating them. CDR3 coding DNA: TGTGCTAGTGGTCCGGGGGTTTCCTACGAGCAGTACTTC. It is translated as CASGPGVSYEQYF.

This clonotype was seen a few times. The gene calls are TRBV25-1 and TRBJ2-1; TRBD1 matches 8 bases. CDR1 MGHDK and CDR2 SYGVNS come from the germline V gene. After removal of 3 bases from V and 14 bases from J, the junction contained 9 bases not matched to a gene. This CDR3 has 13 amino acids. Here the CDR3 DNA reads TGTGCCAGCAGTGAGGCTCCGGGACAGGAAGAGTTCTTC. Its translation: CASSEAPGQEEFF.

J is TRBJ2-1 and V is TRBV30; D is ambiguous. This CDR3 contains 12 residues. Trimming took off 1 base at V and 8 bases at J, with 9 bases between the two ends. Germline values: CDR1 GTSNPN, CDR2 SVGIG (reference sequence). In DNA form, the CDR3 reads TGTGCCTGGAGTGGAAGTAACCATGAGCAGTTCTTC. This sequence encodes CAWSGSNHEQFF.